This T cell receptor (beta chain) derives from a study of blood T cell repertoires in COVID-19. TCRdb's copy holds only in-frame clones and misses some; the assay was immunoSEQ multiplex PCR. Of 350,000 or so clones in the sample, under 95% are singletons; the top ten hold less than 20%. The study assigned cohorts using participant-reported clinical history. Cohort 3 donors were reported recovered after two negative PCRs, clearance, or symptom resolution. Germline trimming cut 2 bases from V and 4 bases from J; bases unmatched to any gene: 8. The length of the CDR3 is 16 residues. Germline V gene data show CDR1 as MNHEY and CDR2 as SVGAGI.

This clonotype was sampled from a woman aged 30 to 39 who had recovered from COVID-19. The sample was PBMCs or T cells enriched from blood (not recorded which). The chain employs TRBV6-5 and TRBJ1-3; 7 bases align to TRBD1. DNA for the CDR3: TGTGCCAGCAGTTACACAGGCAGGGGGTCAGGAAACACCATATATTTT. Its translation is CASSYTGRGSGNTIYF.